Listed below are T cell receptor beta chains from one sample, sequenced in a study of blood T cell repertoires in COVID-19. Clones were sequenced by immunoSEQ multiplex PCR, and TCRdb holds only the in-frame ones, with some missing. The sample carries under 350,000 clones, 65% to 90% recorded once. Material for sequencing was PBMCs or T cells enriched from blood (not recorded which). The origin of the receptors is a woman between 40 and 55 years old with acute COVID-19. CDR3s include the opening cysteine and the closing phenylalanine or tryptophan. A D gene is named only where the DNA matches it firmly. The size field is filled for only some rows; it gives once, few, many or a size class.

D gene	V gene	J gene	clone size	CDR3 DNA	CDR3 protein
TRBD2	TRBV5-5	TRBJ2-3	NA	TGTGCCAGCAGCTTGGCGGGACTAAGCACAGATACGCAGTATTTT	CASSLAGLSTDTQYF
TRBD1	TRBV27	TRBJ1-4	once	TGTGCCAGCAGTAGACGACAGGGAACGGATGAAAAACTGTTTTTT	CASSRRQGTDEKLFF
TRBD1	TRBV5-5	TRBJ2-2	NA	TGTGCCAGCAGCTCCTCAGGGGGCGACACCGGGGAGCTGTTTTTT	CASSSSGGDTGELFF
NA	TRBV19	TRBJ1-3	once	TGTGCCAGTAGTATGAGAATCTCTGGAAACACCATATATTTT	CASSMRISGNTIYF
NA	TRBV19	TRBJ2-3	NA	TGTGCCAGTTCCCGGCGGCGGCTTTATATCGATACGCAGTATTTT	CASSRRRLYIDTQYF
NA	TRBV24-1	TRBJ2-3	NA	TGTGCCACCAGTGGGGGCCCTTCTAGCACAGATACGCAGTATTTT	CATSGGPSSTDTQYF
NA	TRBV3-1/TRBV3-2	TRBJ1-2	NA	TGTGCCAGCAGCCAAGGAGTTTATACCTACACCTTC	CASSQGVYTYTF
NA	TRBV5-6	TRBJ2-7	NA	TGTGCCAGCAGCTTGTTAGGGGTCTCCTGGTACGAGCAGTACTTC	CASSLLGVSWYEQYF
NA	TRBV4-2	TRBJ2-4	NA	TGTGCCAGCAGCCAAGATGCATCGGGGGACAGAACAGCCAAAAACATTCAGTACTTC	CASSQDASGDRTAKNIQYF
NA	TRBV7-8	TRBJ1-1	NA	TGTGCCAGCAGCTTAGGCGGGGGGGTCCTCAATGAAGCTTTCTTT	CASSLGGGVLNEAFF
NA	TRBV12-2	TRBJ1-2	NA	TGTGCAAGTCGCTTAGAGGCAGGGCTAAACTATGGCTACACCTTC	CASRLEAGLNYGYTF
NA	TRBV4-3	TRBJ2-7	NA	TGCGCCAGCAGCCAGAGGGGACTCCCATCCTACGAGCAGTACTTC	CASSQRGLPSYEQYF
NA	TRBV11-2	TRBJ2-1	NA	TGTGCCAGCAGCCGGGAATACCTTAACAATGAGCAGTTCTTC	CASSREYLNNEQFF
TRBD2	TRBV5-4	TRBJ2-7	once	TGTGCCAGCAGCTTTTGGTCTGCACTAGCGGGACACTACGAGCAGTACTTC	CASSFWSALAGHYEQYF
TRBD1	TRBV2	TRBJ2-3	NA	TGTGCCAGCATCGTGGACAGGGTCGCATCAGATACGCAGTATTTT	CASIVDRVASDTQYF
TRBD1	TRBV28	TRBJ2-7	NA	TGTGCCAGCAGTTCTGGGGGACAGAGCTCCTACGAGCAGTACTTC	CASSSGGQSSYEQYF
TRBD2	TRBV13	TRBJ2-3	few	TGTGCCAGCAGCCTGGGACTAGCGGGGGGGAGCACAGATACGCAGTATTTT	CASSLGLAGGSTDTQYF
NA	TRBV7-2	TRBJ2-7	NA	TGTGCCAGCAGCTTAGACAGCCACCCCACCTACGAGCAGTACTTC	CASSLDSHPTYEQYF
NA	TRBV29-1	TRBJ2-1	NA	TGCAGCGTTGGACCTAGATACAATGAGCAGTTCTTC	CSVGPRYNEQFF
TRBD1	TRBV5-1	TRBJ1-2	NA	TGCGCCAGCAGGGAACGGACAGGAACTAACTATGGCTACACCTTC	CASRERTGTNYGYTF
TRBD1	TRBV18	TRBJ1-5	NA	TGTGCCAGCTCAGGACCGGGACAGGGGATGAATCAGCCCCAGCATTTT	CASSGPGQGMNQPQHF
TRBD1	TRBV5-4	TRBJ2-7	NA	TGTGCCAGCAGCACAGGGGGCTACGAGCAGTACTTC	CASSTGGYEQYF
NA	TRBV12-3/TRBV12-4	TRBJ2-7	NA	TGTGCCAGCAGTTTGGGGCCGGCCTACGAGCAGTACTTC	CASSLGPAYEQYF
TRBD1	TRBV27	TRBJ2-1	NA	TGTGCCAGCATTCCTCGAGGGGACAGGGGGTCTAATGAGCAGTTCTTC	CASIPRGDRGSNEQFF
TRBD1	TRBV5-1	TRBJ1-1	NA	TGCGCCAGCAGCTTCCCCCTACAGGGGCAGAACACTGAAGCTTTCTTT	CASSFPLQGQNTEAFF
NA	TRBV4-2	TRBJ2-3	NA	TGTGCCAGCAGGCAAGAGGGGCGCACAGATACGCAGTATTTT	CASRQEGRTDTQYF
TRBD2	TRBV6-2/TRBV6-3	TRBJ2-3	NA	TGTGCCAGCAGTTATCCCCTAGCGGGGGGGTCGGGTAGGGATACGCAGTATTTT	CASSYPLAGGSGRDTQYF
NA	TRBV27	TRBJ2-3	NA	TGTGCCAGCAGTTTAGCTACAGGGCGGACAGATACGCAGTATTTT	CASSLATGRTDTQYF
TRBD1	TRBV5-6	TRBJ1-1	NA	TGTGCCAGCAGCTTTCTACAGGGGGGACGATGGACTGAAGCTTTCTTT	CASSFLQGGRWTEAFF
NA	TRBV7-6	TRBJ1-3	NA	TGTGCCAGCAGCTTAGGACAGAAGGGAAACACCATATATTTT	CASSLGQKGNTIYF
TRBD2	TRBV4-3	TRBJ2-1	once	TGCGCCAGCAGCCAAAGCGGGAGAGTGCAGTTCTTC	CASSQSGRVQFF
TRBD2	TRBV28	TRBJ2-1	NA	TGTGCCAGCACCCCCAGCGGGGGGCGAGATCGGGATGAGCAGTTCTTC	CASTPSGGRDRDEQFF
TRBD2	TRBV2	TRBJ2-3	NA	TGTGCCAGCAGGGTACTAGCGGGAACCACAGATACGCAGTATTTT	CASRVLAGTTDTQYF
TRBD1	TRBV5-1	TRBJ2-7	NA	TGCGCCAGCAGCTTGGACGGGACAGTCTACGAGCAGTACTTC	CASSLDGTVYEQYF
NA	TRBV7-2	TRBJ1-6	NA	TGTGCCAGCAGCTTAGCAACTTCAGGGCCACCCCTCCACTTT	CASSLATSGPPLHF
NA	TRBV2	TRBJ1-2	NA	TGTGCCAGCTACAGGGAGATATCGCTTGGATATGGCTACACCTTC	CASYREISLGYGYTF
NA	TRBV10-3	TRBJ1-3	NA	TGTGCCGTCGGGGAGGTTCGGCGTGGAAACACCATATATTTT	CAVGEVRRGNTIYF
TRBD1	TRBV27	TRBJ2-7	NA	TGTGCCAGCAGTTCCCTCCTCCAGACAGGGGAATACGAGCAGTACTTC	CASSSLLQTGEYEQYF
NA	TRBV11-2	TRBJ1-5	NA	TGTGCCAGCAGCTTAGGCGGAGGTCGCAATCAGCCCCAGCATTTT	CASSLGGGRNQPQHF
TRBD1	TRBV7-3	TRBJ1-1	NA	TGTGCCAGCAGCACCTCCCAGGGGGCCACTGAAGCTTTCTTT	CASSTSQGATEAFF
NA	TRBV19	TRBJ2-3	NA	TGTGCCAGTAGCCTTAGGGGGATAGGCACAGATACGCAGTATTTT	CASSLRGIGTDTQYF
NA	TRBV6-2/TRBV6-3	TRBJ2-3	NA	TGTGCCAGCAGTTACAACTACCTCTTTGGGGATACGCAGTATTTT	CASSYNYLFGDTQYF
TRBD1	TRBV5-4	TRBJ2-2	NA	TGTGCCAGCAGCCGGACAGGAGACACCGGGGAGCTGTTTTTT	CASSRTGDTGELFF
TRBD1	TRBV4-1	TRBJ1-2	NA	TGCGCCAGCAGCCAAGCTATGACCGGGACAGGGGGCTCTAAGGGCTACACCTTC	CASSQAMTGTGGSKGYTF
NA	TRBV21-1	TRBJ2-1	NA	TGTGCCAGCAGCAAAGCACCCCTTTCGGGGGTAGGGACTAGCGGCAATGAGCAGTTCTTC	CASSKAPLSGVGTSGNEQFF
NA	TRBV5-8	TRBJ1-4	NA	TGTGCCAGCAGCTTGTCCCTCCTAAATGAAAAACTGTTTTTT	CASSLSLLNEKLFF
NA	TRBV11-2	TRBJ1-3	once	TGTGCCAGCAGCTCTCCTTACCGACAGATTCGTGGAAACACCATATATTTT	CASSSPYRQIRGNTIYF
TRBD2	TRBV2	TRBJ2-1	NA	TGTGCCAGCAGACGACTAGCGGGGGCGGTCTACAATGAGCAGTTCTTC	CASRRLAGAVYNEQFF
TRBD1	TRBV12-3/TRBV12-4	TRBJ1-2	few	TGTGCCAGCAGCACCGGGACAGCCTATGGCTACACCTTC	CASSTGTAYGYTF
TRBD1	TRBV29-1	TRBJ2-5	NA	TGCAGCGTTGGAACGACAGGGAAGCGGGAGACCCAGTACTTC	CSVGTTGKRETQYF
TRBD1	TRBV20-1	TRBJ2-1	NA	TGCAGTGCTAGTCAGGCCGGGACAGGACGCTCCTACAATGAGCAGTTCTTC	CSASQAGTGRSYNEQFF
TRBD1	TRBV5-6	TRBJ1-5	NA	TGTGCCAGCAGCTCAAACAGGGGTAGCAATCAGCCCCAGCATTTT	CASSSNRGSNQPQHF
NA	TRBV6-5	TRBJ1-2	NA	TGTGCCACCTTTGAGGAAAACTATGCGACGGGCTACACCTTC	CATFEENYATGYTF
NA	TRBV2	TRBJ1-2	NA	TGTGCCAGCAGTGAAACCACAGGAGGGAAGAGTGGCTACACCTTC	CASSETTGGKSGYTF